Below are 27 T cell receptor beta chains sequenced from a single sample in a study of blood T cell repertoires in COVID-19. Profiled with immunoSEQ multiplex PCR; TCRdb holds only in-frame clones, not every one. Among a few hundred thousand clones listed, just under 90% were seen once. Source material: peripheral blood. Receptors originate from a woman aged 30 to 39 with COVID-19, enrolled during active disease.

CDR3 loop: CASSLITQVANIQYF. The DNA for the CDR3 is TGTGCCAGCAGCTTAATAACACAGGTGGCAAACATTCAGTACTTC. This chain connects TRBV7-2 to TRBJ2-4, with a possible D match to TRBD1 (5 bases). Germline V gene lookup returns CDR1 SGHTA and CDR2 FQGNSA. V lost 2 bases and J lost 6, with 14 bases in between. CDR3 length equals 15 residues.

The chain combines TRBV3-1 (or the pseudogene TRBV3-2) with TRBJ2-7, with a possible D match to TRBD2 (6 bases). Germline CDR1 is LGHDT and CDR2 is YNNKEL (reference sequence). V gave up 0 bases and J gave up 2 bases, with 11 bases separating them. CDR3 length: 15 amino acids. CDR3 region: CASSQDWEVPYEQYF. The CDR3 DNA reads TGTGCCAGCAGCCAAGATTGGGAGGTCCCCTACGAGCAGTACTTC.

The chain joins TRBV7-9 to TRBJ1-2; possibly TRBD1 for D (6 bases). The germline gives CDR1 SEHNR, CDR2 FQNEAQ (reference sequence). Trimming took 5 bases from V and 6 from J, leaving 13 bases between them. The CDR3 runs to 13 residues. In nucleotides, the CDR3 is TGTGCCAGCAGCCAAGCGGCAGGGGATGGCTACACCTTC. As protein: CASSQAAGDGYTF.

Notes on this clone: This CDR3 is also generated by other DNA sequences in the sample. This chain uses TRBV5-1 with TRBJ1-2; no clear D gene. Looked up from germline, CDR1 is SGHRS and CDR2 is YFSETQ. The V gene lost 0 bases and the J gene lost 4 bases, with 4 bases spanning the gap. This CDR3 contains 12 residues. The CDR3 sequence: CASSLDSYGYTF. The CDR3 DNA reads TGCGCCAGCAGCTTGGACAGCTATGGCTACACCTTC.

This clone turned up a few times. This chain joins TRBV19 and TRBJ1-2; 11 bases line up with TRBD1. From germline, CDR1 is LNHDA and CDR2 SQIVND (reference sequence). This CDR3 contains 16 residues. Trimming removed 6 bases from V and 8 bases from J; junction bases left unmatched: 14. CDR3 residues: CASSGTGGQGLGGYTF. The DNA of the CDR3 is TGTGCCAGTAGCGGGACAGGGGGACAGGGCCTTGGAGGCTACACCTTC.

The chain is built from TRBV4-1 and TRBJ1-5; D gene uncertain. Trimming removed 0 bases from V and 2 bases from J, with 8 bases in between. This CDR3 region has 15 residues. CDR1 and CDR2 from the germline V gene are MGHRA and YSYEKL. In DNA, the CDR3 is TGCGCCAGCAGCCAAGATCGGGGTCGCAATCAGCCCCAGCATTTT. Amino acids: CASSQDRGRNQPQHF.

The chain joins TRBV6-2 or TRBV6-3 to TRBJ2-4, with 8 bases fitting TRBD2. This CDR3 has 18 residues. V shed 6 bases, J shed 7 bases, and the junction held 20 bases outside the gene matches. Germline-derived CDR1 and CDR2 are MNHEY and SVGEGT. CDR3 bases: TGTGCCAGCAGACCTATCTGGCGGGGGGCCACAGGTGATAACATTCAGTACTTC. As protein: CASRPIWRGATGDNIQYF.

V usage is TRBV15 and J usage is TRBJ2-2, with D tentatively TRBD2 (7 bases). V was trimmed by 5 bases and J by 5 bases, leaving 18 bases between them. Germline lookup yields CDR1 LNHNV and CDR2 YYDKDF (reference sequence). This CDR3 comprises 16 residues. CDR3 DNA: TGTGCCACCAGCCGGGTACGGGGGGCCGCTACCGGGGAGCTGTTTTTT. This encodes CATSRVRGAATGELFF.

As concerns this clone: The same CDR3 is also encoded by other DNA sequences in this sample. The V and J genes are TRBV19 and TRBJ1-1; D possibly corresponds to TRBD1 (5 bases). Germline V CDR1 and CDR2: LNHDA, SQIVND (reference sequence). The CDR3 covers 13 residues. The V end was cut by 1 base, the J end by 2 bases, with 5 bases between. For the CDR3, the DNA is TGTGCCAGTAGTATAGGGGGCAACACTGAAGCTTTCTTT. Its translation: CASSIGGNTEAFF.

V and J are TRBV5-1 and TRBJ2-3; D ambiguous. With 4 bases removed from V and 0 bases from J, the gap between germline ends came to 9 bases. Germline CDR1 and CDR2: SGHRS and YFSETQ. The CDR3 spans 14 residues. CDR3 bases: TGCGCCAGCAGCGTCCAGAAAAGCACAGATACGCAGTATTTT. It specifies CASSVQKSTDTQYF.

This clone showed up just once. This rearrangement joins TRBV19 to TRBJ1-5; D call uncertain. V gave up 3 bases and J gave up 0 bases, with 30 bases separating them. Germline CDR1 and CDR2: LNHDA and SQIVND (reference sequence). CDR3 length equals 22 residues. The CDR3 coding sequence is TGTGCCAGTAGTATCCCGCGGCAGGAGCCAATTATGAGGACTAATAGCAATCAGCCCCAGCATTTT. This gives the protein CASSIPRQEPIMRTNSNQPQHF. Filled out from reference TRBV19 and TRBJ1-5, the complete variable domain reads DGGITQSPKYLFRKEGQNVTLSCEQNLNHDAMYWYRQDPGQGLRLIYYSQIVNDFQKGDIAEGYSVSREKKESFPLTVTSAQKNPTAFYLCASSIPRQEPIMRTNSNQPQHFGDGTRLSIL.

The rearrangement uses TRBV5-4 and TRBJ2-5; D is possibly TRBD2 (5 bases). The CDR3 length is 14 residues. Trimming left V 2 bases short and J 5 bases short, with 13 bases between. The germline CDR1 and CDR2 sequences are SGHNT and YYREEE (reference sequence). DNA of the CDR3: TGTGCCAGCAGCTTTGGACTCCCTGGGGAGACCCAGTACTTC. Translated: CASSFGLPGETQYF.

V is TRBV11-2 and J is TRBJ2-1; the match to TRBD1 covers 7 bases. This CDR3 comprises 13 residues. With 0 bases clipped from V and 8 bases from J, the junction kept 1 base outside the gene matches. CDR1 is SGHAT, CDR2 FQNNGV, per germline. CDR3 residues: CASSLDQGDEQFF. The CDR3 coding sequence is TGTGCCAGCAGCTTAGATCAGGGGGATGAGCAGTTCTTC.

The chain recombines TRBV5-1 with TRBJ2-7, with D uncertain. This CDR3 comprises 16 residues. Per germline, CDR1 SGHRS and CDR2 YFSETQ. The V end was cut by 0 bases, the J end by 6 bases, with 19 bases between. The CDR3 reads CASSLAQVTLPSEQYF. CDR3 coding DNA: TGCGCCAGCAGCTTGGCCCAGGTTACGCTCCCATCCGAGCAGTACTTC. Using reference TRBV5-1 and TRBJ2-7 for the parts outside the CDR3, the full variable domain is KAGVTQTPRYLIKTRGQQVTLSCSPISGHRSVSWYQQTPGQGLQFLFEYFSETQRNKGNFPGRFSGRQFSNSRSEMNVSTLELGDSALYLCASSLAQVTLPSEQYFGPGTRLTVT.

This clone was seen a few times. J is TRBJ1-4 and V is TRBV3-1 (or the pseudogene TRBV3-2); the match to TRBD1 covers 7 bases. CDR1 is LGHDT, CDR2 YNNKEL, per germline (reference sequence). V was clipped by 5 bases and J by 12 bases; unmatched bases: 6. The CDR3 is 12 residues long. Here the CDR3 DNA reads TGTGCCAGCAGCTTTACCCAGGGGGAACTGTTTTTT. Protein: CASSFTQGELFF.

This clone appeared once. This chain links TRBV25-1 with TRBJ1-2; D gene ambiguous. V was shortened by 3 bases and J by 3 bases, with 5 bases between the two germline ends. The length of the CDR3 is 12 residues. Germline V gene data show CDR1 as MGHDK and CDR2 as SYGVNS. In DNA form, the CDR3 reads TGTGCCAGCAGTGATTATGACTATGGCTACACCTTC. The encoded protein is CASSDYDYGYTF.

This chain links TRBV5-3 with TRBJ1-5; 7 bases fit TRBD1. TRBV5-3 is assigned to the ORF class and has an uncertain function. This CDR3 has 15 residues. Trimming at V came to 0 bases and at J to 4 bases, leaving 4 bases not matched to a gene. The CDR3 region has the DNA TGTGCCAGAAGCTTGGACAGGGGCCAAAATCAGCCCCAGCATTTT. It translates to CARSLDRGQNQPQHF.

In its sample, this clone was seen a few times. The chain employs TRBV5-1 and TRBJ2-7, with D possibly TRBD1 on 6 matching bases. The V gene's germline CDR1 is SGHRS and CDR2 YFSETQ. The V end lost 4 bases, the J end lost 4 bases, and 12 bases lay between the germline ends. The CDR3 runs to 13 residues. The CDR3 loop reads CASSLGAGYEQYF. The CDR3 DNA sequence: TGCGCCAGCAGCCTGGGGGCGGGTTACGAGCAGTACTTC. The complete variable domain, with remaining parts taken from reference TRBV5-1 and TRBJ2-7, reads KAGVTQTPRYLIKTRGQQVTLSCSPISGHRSVSWYQQTPGQGLQFLFEYFSETQRNKGNFPGRFSGRQFSNSRSEMNVSTLELGDSALYLCASSLGAGYEQYFGPGTRLTVT.

This clone was recorded a few times. V usage is TRBV19 and J usage is TRBJ2-3; D is perhaps TRBD1 (5 bases). Germline assignment: CDR1 LNHDA and CDR2 SQIVND (reference sequence). V was clipped by 1 base and J by 4 bases, with 18 bases between them. CDR3 length: 17 amino acids. The CDR3 bases are TGTGCCAGTAGTATAGCCGGACACACGCGCAAGTCAGATACGCAGTATTTT. Encoded protein: CASSIAGHTRKSDTQYF.

The V gene is TRBV10-3, the J gene TRBJ1-2, with 8 nucleotides matching TRBD1. Germline CDR1 ENHRY, CDR2 SYGVKD. The CDR3 loop spans 14 amino acids. V was pared by 3 bases and J by 7 bases, with 7 bases of the junction left unmatched. CDR3 amino acids: CAISDSGGDGGYTF. In DNA, the CDR3 is TGTGCCATCAGTGATTCAGGGGGCGATGGTGGCTACACCTTC.

The J gene is TRBJ2-1, the V gene TRBV4-1; TRBD1 might be the D (6 bases). Between the trimmed V and J ends, which lost 10 bases and 6 bases, there was a span of 25 bases. This CDR3 has 16 residues. Germline CDR1 is MGHRA and CDR2 is YSYEKL. CDR3 amino acids: CATGWVGAGTGNEQFF. CDR3 in DNA: TGCGCCACCGGCTGGGTGGGGGCCGGGACGGGCAATGAGCAGTTCTTC.

The chain carries TRBV18 and TRBJ1-6, with D tentatively TRBD1 (6 bases). Trimming stripped 3 bases from V and 10 bases from J, with 13 bases between. This CDR3 has 14 amino acids. CDR1 and CDR2 (germline): KGHSH, LQKENI. CDR3 sequence (DNA): TGTGCCAGCTCACCTGCCCCACAGGGCTCACCCCTCCACTTT. Translating gives CASSPAPQGSPLHF.

V is TRBV3-1 (or the pseudogene TRBV3-2) and J is TRBJ2-7; the match to TRBD2 covers 8 bases. V lost 7 bases, J lost 2 bases, and 7 bases stayed unmatched. Looked up from germline, CDR1 is LGHDT and CDR2 is YNNKEL (reference sequence). This CDR3 has 14 amino acids. The CDR3 loop is CASTPGLGPYEQYF. The CDR3 DNA is TGTGCCAGCACCCCGGGACTAGGGCCCTACGAGCAGTACTTC.

V gene TRBV4-1 combines with J gene TRBJ1-2; D is unclear. The germline gives CDR1 MGHRA, CDR2 YSYEKL. The length of the CDR3 is 15 residues. Deletions cut 0 bases from V and 5 bases from J, with 13 bases between. CDR3 protein: CASSQEGRRIYGYTF. The CDR3 coding sequence is TGCGCCAGCAGCCAAGAGGGCAGGAGGATATATGGCTACACCTTC.

This chain joins TRBV5-1 and TRBJ2-5; 9 bases map to TRBD1. In germline, CDR1 is SGHRS, CDR2 YFSETQ. CDR3 length: 14 amino acids. The V segment lost 4 bases and the J segment 4 bases; nucleotides outside the gene matches: 5. The DNA of the CDR3 is TGCGCCAGCAGCGGGGGGACAGGGTTAGAGACCCAGTACTTC. Translated: CASSGGTGLETQYF.

The rearrangement links TRBV7-9 to TRBJ1-1, with D possibly being TRBD1 (5 bases). Per the germline V gene, CDR1 is SEHNR and CDR2 is FQNEAQ (reference sequence). Trimming stripped 1 base from V and 7 bases from J, with 13 bases between. The CDR3 length is 14 residues. DNA for the CDR3: TGTGCCAGCAGCTTAGAGGCAGGGTGGGGTGAAGCTTTCTTT. Amino acid sequence: CASSLEAGWGEAFF. Supplemented by reference TRBV7-9 and TRBJ1-1, the full variable domain reads DTGVSQNPRHKITKRGQNVTFRCDPISEHNRLYWYRQTLGQGPEFLTYFQNEAQLEKSRLLSDRFSAERPKGSFSTLEIQRTEQGDSAMYLCASSLEAGWGEAFFGQGTRLTVV.

V and J are TRBV27 and TRBJ1-2; TRBD1 matches 11 bases. Trimming at V came to 8 bases and at J to 5 bases, leaving 7 bases not matched to a gene. Germline loops: CDR1 MNHEY, CDR2 SMNVEV (reference sequence). The CDR3 length is 14 residues. The CDR3 loop is CASSWTGGWYGYTF. The CDR3 DNA is TGTGCCAGCTCGTGGACAGGGGGCTGGTATGGCTACACCTTC.